The 19 T cell receptor beta chains presented below share a single source sample, sequenced in a study of patients and donors after allogeneic stem cell transplantation. TCRdb fed the RT-PCR reads into MiXCR, producing one record per CDR3 protein. This table holds 70,000 to 75,000 distinct CDR3 sequences, approximately 26% found once. The sample taken for sequencing was blood, either unsorted or a sorted T cell fraction (not recorded which). The source is a human donor who was either an allogeneic HSCT recipient or a stem cell or donor lymphocyte infusion donor (not recorded which). It is not recorded whose cells these are; they may come from a transplant donor.

Only a few counts were recorded for this clonotype. This chain links TRBV20-1 with TRBJ1-1, with D unresolved. The CDR3 consists of 15 residues. Germline V gene data show CDR1 as DFQATT and CDR2 as SNEGSKA (reference sequence). Trimming left V 3 bases short and J 0 bases short, with 14 bases between. The CDR3 loop is CSARPGWGMNTEAFF. Here the CDR3 DNA reads TGCAGTGCTAGGCCCGGCTGGGGTATGAACACTGAAGCTTTCTTT.

The J gene is TRBJ1-2, the V gene TRBV5-1, with unresolved D. Germline CDR1 reads SGHRS; CDR2 reads YFSETQ. V lost 0 bases to trimming and J lost 4 bases, with 7 bases between them. CDR3 length: 13 amino acids. The CDR3 sequence: CASSLDKFYGYTF. Written as DNA, the CDR3 is TGCGCCAGCAGCTTGGACAAGTTCTATGGCTACACCTTC.

J is TRBJ2-7 and V is TRBV24-1, with D perhaps matching TRBD1 or TRBD2 (5 bases each). CDR1 and CDR2 (germline): KGHDR, SFDVKD. CDR3 length equals 18 residues. Trimming left V 3 bases short and J 0 bases short, with 20 bases between. The CDR3 loop reads CATSDDKFGDPSSYEQYF. In DNA form, the CDR3 reads TGTGCCACCAGTGATGATAAATTCGGGGACCCTAGCTCCTACGAGCAGTACTTC.

The chain is built from TRBV10-3 and TRBJ1-2, with no clear D. Trimming left V 5 bases short and J 1 base short, with 11 bases between. Germline V gene sequence: CDR1 ENHRY, CDR2 SYGVKD. The CDR3 is made up of 14 amino acids. The DNA of the CDR3 is TGTGCCATCAGTAACGGACCGCTTAACTATGGCTACACCTTC. The encoded protein is CAISNGPLNYGYTF.

A few counts support this clonotype. The CDR3: CASSQGQGVGTEAFF. CDR3 sequence (DNA): TGTGCCAGCAGCCAAGGGCAGGGGGTTGGCACTGAAGCTTTCTTT. This chain connects TRBV3-1 to TRBJ1-1; 7 positions match TRBD1. Germline loops: CDR1 LGHDT, CDR2 YNNKEL (reference sequence). V gave up 1 base and J gave up 4 bases; unmatched junction bases: 6. This CDR3 is 15 amino acids long.

This chain uses TRBV12-3 or TRBV12-4 with TRBJ1-5; no reliable D call. The CDR3 length is 12 residues. V was clipped by 2 bases and J by 5 bases, with 4 bases between them. The DNA for the CDR3 is TGTGCCAGCAGTTTATGGGATCAGCCCCAGCATTTT. It encodes CASSLWDQPQHF.

This clonotype was observed at least ten times. The chain carries TRBV10-3 and TRBJ1-1, with unresolved D. The CDR3 is made up of 12 amino acids. Deletions cut 3 bases from V and 0 bases from J, with 2 bases between. Germline-derived CDR1 and CDR2 are ENHRY and SYGVKD. The chain's CDR3 is CAISDMNTEAFF. Here the CDR3 DNA reads TGTGCCATCAGTGATATGAACACTGAAGCTTTCTTT.

This chain links TRBV11-3 with TRBJ1-1; D possibly corresponds to TRBD1 (5 bases). Trimming left V 7 bases short and J 4 bases short, with 19 bases between. CDR1 is SGHNT, CDR2 YENEEA, per germline. The CDR3 is 15 residues long. CDR3 coding DNA: TGTGCCAGCACCCTAGGGAGGGGAATCGGCACTGAAGCTTTCTTT. Translating gives CASTLGRGIGTEAFF.

The chain couples TRBV7-2 to TRBJ2-2; 14 positions agree with TRBD2. CDR1 SGHTA and CDR2 FQGNSA come from the germline V gene. Trimming cost V 0 bases and J 1 base; bases outside gene matches: 4. CDR3 size: 19 residues. CDR3 nucleotides: TGTGCCAGCAGCTTAGCCGCGACTAGCGGGGGGGAGAACACCGGGGAGCTGTTTTTT. Residues: CASSLAATSGGENTGELFF.

This clonotype was observed a few times. One end of the junction does not line up with germline, which may come from a read error. CDR3 residues: CASSLVPDSYTEAFF. The CDR3 DNA reads as TGCGCCAGCAGCTTGGTACCCGACAGCTACACTGAAGCTTTTTTT. The chain has TRBV5-1 and TRBJ1-1; possible D gene TRBD1, 5 bases. Germline V gives CDR1 SGHRS, CDR2 YFSETQ. The CDR3 totals 15 residues.

This chain uses TRBV12-3 or TRBV12-4 with TRBJ2-7; D remains ambiguous. Deletions cut 3 bases from V and 3 bases from J, with 12 bases between. CDR3 size: 14 residues. CDR3 sequence: CASSLQGSYYEQYF. CDR3 nucleotide sequence: TGTGCCAGCAGTTTGCAAGGATCATACTACGAGCAGTACTTC.

There are a few counts of this clonotype. The CDR3 is CASSYGGDYGYTF. The CDR3 region has the DNA TGTGCCAGCAGTTACGGGGGGGACTATGGCTACACCTTC. V and J are TRBV6-5 and TRBJ1-2; the D gene is possibly TRBD1 (5 bases). Germline CDR1 and CDR2: MNHEY and SVGAGI. The CDR3 loop spans 13 amino acids. V lost 2 bases, J lost 3 bases, and 7 bases lay in between.

V gene TRBV20-1 combines with J gene TRBJ2-7; 12 bases map to TRBD2. Germline loops: CDR1 DFQATT, CDR2 SNEGSKA (reference sequence). The CDR3 spans 15 residues. J gave up 5 bases and V 1 base, and 6 bases lay outside the gene matches. CDR3 coding DNA: TGCAGTGCTAGAGGTGGGACTAGCGGGTACGACGAGCAGTACTTC. It translates to CSARGGTSGYDEQYF.

A few counts support this clonotype. This chain connects TRBV4-2 to TRBJ2-5, with 9 bases identical to TRBD2. This CDR3 region has 15 residues. CDR1 LGHNA and CDR2 YNFKEQ come from the germline V gene. The ends lost 4 bases at V and 2 bases at J; junction bases unmatched: 5. This CDR3 reads CASSLYSGGQETQYF. CDR3 bases: TGTGCCAGCAGCCTCTATAGCGGGGGTCAAGAGACCCAGTACTTC.

This rearrangement joins TRBV7-2 to TRBJ1-2; D uncertain. The V and J ends lost 5 bases and 9 bases respectively, with 13 bases between them. Looked up from germline, CDR1 is SGHTA and CDR2 is FQGNSA. This CDR3 region has 12 residues. The CDR3 region has the DNA TGTGCCAGCAGCCCTGTCATGGGTAGCTACACCTTC. Protein sequence: CASSPVMGSYTF. The whole variable domain, remainder taken from reference TRBV7-2 and TRBJ1-2, is GAGVSQSPSNKVTEKGKDVELRCDPISGHTALYWYRQSLGQGLEFLIYFQGNSAPDKSGLPSDRFSAERTGGSVSTLTIQRTQQEDSAVYLCASSPVMGSYTFGSGTRLTVV.

This clonotype showed up just a few times. The rearrangement links TRBV13 to TRBJ2-5; D may be TRBD2 (6 bases). The CDR3 consists of 13 residues. V lost 3 bases and J lost 5, with 10 bases in between. CDR1 PRHDT and CDR2 FYEKMQ come from the germline V gene (reference sequence). The chain's CDR3 is CASSFGRGETQYF. The CDR3, as DNA: TGTGCCAGCAGCTTTGGTCGGGGGGAGACCCAGTACTTC.

This clonotype appeared a few times. The V and J genes are TRBV20-1 and TRBJ1-2, with TRBD1 matching 10 bases. The CDR3 runs 15 residues. Trimming at V came to 3 bases and at J to 4 bases, leaving 8 bases not matched to a gene. Per germline, CDR1 DFQATT and CDR2 SNEGSKA (reference sequence). CDR3 protein: CSASPAGQGSYGYTF. The CDR3 coding sequence is TGCAGTGCTAGCCCGGCGGGACAGGGGAGCTATGGCTACACCTTC.

V is TRBV11-3 and J is TRBJ2-1; 8 bases agree with TRBD1. The germline V gene has CDR1 SGHNT and CDR2 YENEEA. Trimming took 0 bases from V and 16 from J; bases not matched to a gene: 8. This CDR3 is built from 13 residues. The CDR3 nucleotides are TGTGCCAGCAGCTTAGATATAAGGGACAGGCTATTCTTC. Protein sequence: CASSLDIRDRLFF.

The V call is TRBV29-1, the J call TRBJ2-3, with 8 bases lining up with TRBD1. The germline gives CDR1 SQVTM, CDR2 ANQGSEA. The CDR3 extends over 17 amino acids. Trimming cost V 1 base and J 7 bases; bases outside gene matches: 16. The CDR3 nucleotides read TGCAGCGTTGAAGGAACCTATCAGGACAGGGCTTCTAATACGCAGTATTTT. It yields the protein CSVEGTYQDRASNTQYF.